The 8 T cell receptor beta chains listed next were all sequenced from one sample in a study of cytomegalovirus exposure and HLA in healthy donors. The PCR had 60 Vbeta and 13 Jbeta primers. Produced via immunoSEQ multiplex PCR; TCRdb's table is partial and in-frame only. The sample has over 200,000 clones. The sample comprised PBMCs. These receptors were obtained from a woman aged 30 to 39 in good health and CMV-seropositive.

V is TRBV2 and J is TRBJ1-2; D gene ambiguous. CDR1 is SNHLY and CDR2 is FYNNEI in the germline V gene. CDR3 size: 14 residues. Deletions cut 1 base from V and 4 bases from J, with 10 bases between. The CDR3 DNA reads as TGTGCCAGCAGTGAAGGGAGCTTTATCTATGGCTACACCTTC. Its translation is CASSEGSFIYGYTF.

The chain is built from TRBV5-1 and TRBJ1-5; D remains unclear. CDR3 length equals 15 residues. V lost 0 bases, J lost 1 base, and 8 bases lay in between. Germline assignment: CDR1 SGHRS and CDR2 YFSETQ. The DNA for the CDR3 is TGCGCCAGCAGCTTGGAGGGAGGGAGCAATCAGCCCCAGCATTTT. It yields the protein CASSLEGGSNQPQHF.

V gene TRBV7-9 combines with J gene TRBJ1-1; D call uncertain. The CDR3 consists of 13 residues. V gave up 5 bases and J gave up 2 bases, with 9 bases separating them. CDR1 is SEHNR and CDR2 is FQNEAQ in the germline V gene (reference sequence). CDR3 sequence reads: CASSNQVNTEAFF. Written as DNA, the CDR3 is TGTGCCAGCAGCAATCAGGTTAACACTGAAGCTTTCTTT.

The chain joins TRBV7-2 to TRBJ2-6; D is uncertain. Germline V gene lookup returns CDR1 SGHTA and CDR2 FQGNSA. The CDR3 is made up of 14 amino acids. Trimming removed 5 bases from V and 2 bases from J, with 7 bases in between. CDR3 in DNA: TGTGCCAGCAGCCCTGAGCCTGGGGCCAACGTCCTGACTTTC. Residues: CASSPEPGANVLTF.

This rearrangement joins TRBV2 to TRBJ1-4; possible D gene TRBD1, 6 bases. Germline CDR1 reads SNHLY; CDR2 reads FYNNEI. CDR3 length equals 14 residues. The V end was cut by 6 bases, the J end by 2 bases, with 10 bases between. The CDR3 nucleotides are TGTGCCAGCAGCCGGACAGAGACTAATGAAAAACTGTTTTTT. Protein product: CASSRTETNEKLFF.

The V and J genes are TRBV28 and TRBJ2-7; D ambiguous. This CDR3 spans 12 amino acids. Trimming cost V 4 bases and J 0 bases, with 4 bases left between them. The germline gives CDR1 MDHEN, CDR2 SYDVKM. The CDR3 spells CASSSYSYEQYF. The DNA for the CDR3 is TGTGCCAGCAGTTCCTACTCCTACGAGCAGTACTTC.

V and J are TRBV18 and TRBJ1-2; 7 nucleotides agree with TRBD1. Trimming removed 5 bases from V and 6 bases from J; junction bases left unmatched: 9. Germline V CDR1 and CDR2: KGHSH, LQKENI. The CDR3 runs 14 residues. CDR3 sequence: CASSNYRGPNGYTF. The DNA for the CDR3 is TGTGCCAGCTCAAACTACAGGGGCCCAAATGGCTACACCTTC.

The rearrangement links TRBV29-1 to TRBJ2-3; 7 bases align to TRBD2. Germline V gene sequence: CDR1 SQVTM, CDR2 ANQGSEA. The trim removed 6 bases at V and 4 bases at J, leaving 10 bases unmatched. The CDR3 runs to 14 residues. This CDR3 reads CSVESAGAADTQYF. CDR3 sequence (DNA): TGCAGCGTCGAATCCGCGGGAGCTGCAGATACGCAGTATTTT.